This is a list of T cell receptor beta chains from one sample in a study of blood T cell repertoires in COVID-19. Measured with immunoSEQ multiplex PCR; TCRdb has only the in-frame clones, and not every one. The repertoire holds a few hundred thousand clones, with 86% as singletons. Sequencing input: peripheral blood. The receptors were sampled from a young man with active or convalescent COVID-19. Both conserved end residues are part of each CDR3. The D gene is left open where the match is weak. Size is stated for part of the rows, as once, few or many counts, or as a class when the clone is expanded.

15	TRBV30	TRBD2	TRBJ2-3	-	TGTGCCTGGACCCCGACTAGCGGGAGGTTGGATACGCAGTATTTT	CAWTPTSGRLDTQYF
13	TRBV9	-	TRBJ1-5	-	TGTGCCAGCAGCCTAGGTAGTAATCAGCCCCAGCATTTT	CASSLGSNQPQHF
18	TRBV5-6	-	TRBJ2-7	-	TGTGCCAGCAGCTTGCGCGGCCTTCCTATCGGGGACTCCTACGAGCAGTACTTC	CASSLRGLPIGDSYEQYF
13	TRBV4-2	TRBD1	TRBJ2-2	-	TGTGCCAGCAGCCAAGGAGGGGGCCGGGAGCTGTTTTTT	CASSQGGGRELFF
14	TRBV5-1	-	TRBJ1-6	-	TGCGCCAGCAGCTTGGGCCAGTATAATTCACCCCTCCACTTT	CASSLGQYNSPLHF
13	TRBV2	-	TRBJ1-1	few	TGTGCCAGCAGTGGAGCTCAATGGGCAAATGCTTTCTTT	CASSGAQWANAFF
14	TRBV30	TRBD2	TRBJ2-3	-	TGTGCCTGGAGAGGTCTAGCGGGCACAGATACGCAGTATTTT	CAWRGLAGTDTQYF
13	TRBV29-1	-	TRBJ1-3	once	TGCAGCGTAGCCAGGGACTCTGGAAACACCATATATTTT	CSVARDSGNTIYF
13	TRBV10-3	-	TRBJ2-3	once	TGTGCCATCAGATGGGGGGACACAGATACGCAGTATTTT	CAIRWGDTDTQYF
15	TRBV4-1	TRBD1	TRBJ2-3	-	TGCGCCAGCAGCCAGGACAGGGGGCGCTCAGATACGCAGTATTTT	CASSQDRGRSDTQYF
13	TRBV7-3	TRBD2	TRBJ2-1	-	TGTGCCAGCAGTAAGGGGTTGGCGGGAGTGGTGTTCTTC	CASSKGLAGVVFF
17	TRBV14	TRBD1	TRBJ1-1	-	TGTGCCAGCAGCCTTCCGGGACAGGGATTAGGTAGAACTGAAGCTTTCTTT	CASSLPGQGLGRTEAFF
13	TRBV7-7	-	TRBJ2-7	-	TGTGCCAGCAGCTTAGACCCCGGAGGAGAGCAGTACTTC	CASSLDPGGEQYF
18	TRBV3-1/TRBV3-2	-	TRBJ1-3	-	TGTGCCAGCAGCCAAGGTTCTCGCCCACAGGGTCGAGGAAACACCATATATTTT	CASSQGSRPQGRGNTIYF
16	TRBV14	TRBD1	TRBJ1-1	-	TGTGCCAGCAGCCCCGGGGCAGGGGGAGGGAACACTGAAGCTTTCTTT	CASSPGAGGGNTEAFF
14	TRBV4-2	TRBD1	TRBJ1-1	-	TGTGCCAGCAGCCACATAGACAGGGGCACTGAAGCTTTCTTT	CASSHIDRGTEAFF
15	TRBV7-6	-	TRBJ2-1	-	TGTGCCAGCAGCTTAGTCCCCCTACGGGACAATGAGCAGTTCTTC	CASSLVPLRDNEQFF
14	TRBV7-9	-	TRBJ2-3	-	TGTGCCAGCAGCTTAGACAGGCATGGAGATACGCAGTATTTT	CASSLDRHGDTQYF
16	TRBV11-1	TRBD2	TRBJ2-3	-	TGTGCCAGCAGCTTAGTGGCGGGGGGGCCAGGAGATACGCAGTATTTT	CASSLVAGGPGDTQYF
15	TRBV6-5	-	TRBJ2-1	-	TGTGCCAGCACCCGCCCGCCCAGCTCCTACAATGAGCAGTTCTTC	CASTRPPSSYNEQFF
14	TRBV19	-	TRBJ1-4	-	TGTGCCAGTAGTATACCGGGAGTTAATGAAAAACTGTTTTTT	CASSIPGVNEKLFF
16	TRBV28	TRBD1	TRBJ1-3	-	TGTGCCAGCAGTTTAGCCCCCGGGACAGGTGGAAACACCATATATTTT	CASSLAPGTGGNTIYF
14	TRBV10-1	-	TRBJ2-3	-	TGCGCCAGCAGCGAATCGACTTGGGTAGATACGCAGTATTTT	CASSESTWVDTQYF
16	TRBV5-1	-	TRBJ2-6	-	TGCGCCAGCAGCGGCGGACAGAGCTCTGGGGCCAACGTCCTGACTTTC	CASSGGQSSGANVLTF
18	TRBV19	TRBD2	TRBJ2-1	-	TGTGCCAGTAGTTCACCGGGACTAGCGGGGGTCCCCTACAATGAGCAGTTCTTC	CASSSPGLAGVPYNEQFF
17	TRBV6-1	TRBD1	TRBJ2-3	-	TGTGCCAGCAGTGGGTGGGTTACAGGGGCGTTCACAGATACGCAGTATTTT	CASSGWVTGAFTDTQYF